These T cell receptor beta chains were read from a single sample in a study of blood T cell repertoires in COVID-19. Profiling relied on immunoSEQ multiplex PCR, and the TCRdb table lists in-frame clones only, not all of them. This sample has more than 150,000 clones, with 80% found just once. Specimen: peripheral blood. The receptors originated from a man aged 55 to 70 with acute or convalescent COVID-19. The CDR3 runs from the conserved cysteine through the conserved F or W. The D gene is left open where the match is weak. Clone size appears in some rows only: once, few, many, or a class for an expanded clone.

clone_size: few
j_call: TRBJ1-1
v_call: TRBV7-9
d_call: TRBD1
cdr3_nt: TGTGCCAGCAGCGTGGCCGGGACAGAGAACACTGAAGCTTTCTTT
cdr3_aa: CASSVAGTENTEAFF

clone_size: -
j_call: TRBJ2-2
v_call: TRBV6-5
d_call: TRBD1
cdr3_nt: TGTGCCAGCAACAGGGGGGCCACCGGGGAGCTGTTTTTT
cdr3_aa: CASNRGATGELFF

clone_size: -
j_call: TRBJ2-5
v_call: TRBV30
d_call: -
cdr3_nt: TGTGCCTGGAGTAGAGGGTGGGAGACCCAGTACTTC
cdr3_aa: CAWSRGWETQYF

clone_size: -
j_call: TRBJ1-4
v_call: TRBV5-1
d_call: TRBD1
cdr3_nt: TGCGCCAGCAGCGGCCAGGGACAGGGAGTTGAAAAACTGTTTTTT
cdr3_aa: CASSGQGQGVEKLFF

clone_size: -
j_call: TRBJ2-7
v_call: TRBV5-1
d_call: -
cdr3_nt: TGCGCCAGCAGCCGGGCAGGGTCGCACGAGCAGTACTTC
cdr3_aa: CASSRAGSHEQYF

clone_size: -
j_call: TRBJ1-2
v_call: TRBV6-5
d_call: -
cdr3_nt: TGTGCCAGCATCCCCCAGGTGGGGGGGGGCTATGGCTACACCTTC
cdr3_aa: CASIPQVGGGYGYTF

clone_size: -
j_call: TRBJ2-7
v_call: TRBV2
d_call: TRBD1
cdr3_nt: TGTGCCAGCAGACCTTACGGTCGACAGGGGGCCTACGAGCAGTACTTC
cdr3_aa: CASRPYGRQGAYEQYF

clone_size: -
j_call: TRBJ2-7
v_call: TRBV2
d_call: -
cdr3_nt: TGTGCCAGCAGTCGGCTTGAGGGACAGCGGGCCAAGCAGTACTTC
cdr3_aa: CASSRLEGQRAKQYF

clone_size: -
j_call: TRBJ1-5
v_call: TRBV27
d_call: -
cdr3_nt: TGTGCCAGGGACCCGTCACAGGTCAATCAGCCCCAGCATTTT
cdr3_aa: CARDPSQVNQPQHF

clone_size: -
j_call: TRBJ1-2
v_call: TRBV18
d_call: TRBD1
cdr3_nt: TGTGCCAGCTCTCAGGGACAGGGCGCCCAGGGTGGCTACACCTTC
cdr3_aa: CASSQGQGAQGGYTF

clone_size: -
j_call: TRBJ1-3
v_call: TRBV7-2
d_call: -
cdr3_nt: TGTGCCAGCAGCTTCGGGGGGTACAACACCATATATTTT
cdr3_aa: CASSFGGYNTIYF

clone_size: -
j_call: TRBJ1-2
v_call: TRBV19
d_call: TRBD1
cdr3_nt: TGTGCCAGTAGCTCTGACAGGGGCCTTAACTATGGCTACACCTTC
cdr3_aa: CASSSDRGLNYGYTF

clone_size: -
j_call: TRBJ1-3
v_call: TRBV28
d_call: -
cdr3_nt: TGTGCCAGCACCAAACTCCGACAGCTTTCTGGAAACACCATATATTTT
cdr3_aa: CASTKLRQLSGNTIYF

clone_size: -
j_call: TRBJ2-2
v_call: TRBV7-8
d_call: -
cdr3_nt: TGTGCCAGCAGCTCGGGAACGTGGACCGCCGGGGAGCTGTTTTTT
cdr3_aa: CASSSGTWTAGELFF

clone_size: -
j_call: TRBJ2-1
v_call: TRBV9
d_call: -
cdr3_nt: TGTGCCAGCAGCGTTATACAGGGAAGCTCCTACAATGAGCAGTTCTTC
cdr3_aa: CASSVIQGSSYNEQFF

clone_size: -
j_call: TRBJ1-1
v_call: TRBV19
d_call: TRBD1
cdr3_nt: TGTGCCAGTAGTTGGACAGGGCTGAACACTGAAGCTTTCTTT
cdr3_aa: CASSWTGLNTEAFF

clone_size: -
j_call: TRBJ2-7
v_call: TRBV4-1
d_call: TRBD1
cdr3_nt: TGCGCCAGCAGCCACCCCCGTTTGAGGGACAGACTTCTATACGAGCAGTACTTC
cdr3_aa: CASSHPRLRDRLLYEQYF

clone_size: -
j_call: TRBJ2-7
v_call: TRBV11-2
d_call: -
cdr3_nt: TGTGCCAGCAGCTTAGGTGGAAGAGGCCCCTACGAGCAGTACTTC
cdr3_aa: CASSLGGRGPYEQYF

clone_size: few
j_call: TRBJ2-1
v_call: TRBV3-1/TRBV3-2
d_call: -
cdr3_nt: TGTGCCAGCAGCCAAATGGGACTCCCATTCAATGAGCAGTTCTTC
cdr3_aa: CASSQMGLPFNEQFF

clone_size: -
j_call: TRBJ2-7
v_call: TRBV28
d_call: TRBD1
cdr3_nt: TGTGCCAGCGGGACAGGGGGGAACCACGAGCAGTACTTC
cdr3_aa: CASGTGGNHEQYF

clone_size: -
j_call: TRBJ2-7
v_call: TRBV6-7
d_call: -
cdr3_nt: TGTGCCAGCAGTTACGGGCTTCGCGAGCAGTACTTC
cdr3_aa: CASSYGLREQYF

clone_size: once
j_call: TRBJ2-3
v_call: TRBV18
d_call: TRBD1
cdr3_nt: TGTGCCAGCTCACTGGACAGGATCACAGATACGCAGTATTTT
cdr3_aa: CASSLDRITDTQYF

clone_size: once
j_call: TRBJ1-3
v_call: TRBV7-2
d_call: -
cdr3_nt: TGTGCCAGCAGCCCTGGACTGGGAACGGGAAACACCATATATTTT
cdr3_aa: CASSPGLGTGNTIYF

clone_size: -
j_call: TRBJ1-2
v_call: TRBV7-2
d_call: TRBD1
cdr3_nt: TGTGCCAGCAGCGTATCCGGGACAGAGGGGGGTGGTGGCTACACCTTC
cdr3_aa: CASSVSGTEGGGGYTF

clone_size: -
j_call: TRBJ1-5
v_call: TRBV2
d_call: TRBD1
cdr3_nt: TGTGCCAGCAGTACAGGGGGCAGCAATCAGCCCCAGCATTTT
cdr3_aa: CASSTGGSNQPQHF

clone_size: -
j_call: TRBJ2-7
v_call: TRBV10-1
d_call: TRBD2
cdr3_nt: TGCGCCAGCACCATAGGGAGCGGGAGGCCCCAGCCATGCTCCTACGAGCAGTACTTC
cdr3_aa: CASTIGSGRPQPCSYEQYF

clone_size: -
j_call: TRBJ1-2
v_call: TRBV27
d_call: -
cdr3_nt: TGTGCCAGCAGTTCCCTTCTGGACGGGGATGGCTACACCTTC
cdr3_aa: CASSSLLDGDGYTF

clone_size: -
j_call: TRBJ2-1
v_call: TRBV25-1
d_call: TRBD1
cdr3_nt: TGTGCCAGCAGTGAAGGACAGGGGCGATGGAATGAGCAGTTCTTC
cdr3_aa: CASSEGQGRWNEQFF

clone_size: -
j_call: TRBJ2-7
v_call: TRBV24-1
d_call: TRBD1
cdr3_nt: TGTGCCACCAGTGAGTCCGGGACAGGGATCAACGAGCAGTACTTC
cdr3_aa: CATSESGTGINEQYF

clone_size: -
j_call: TRBJ2-1
v_call: TRBV18
d_call: -
cdr3_nt: TGTGCCAGCTCACCGGAACGGGAGAGGGGTGAGCAGTTCTTC
cdr3_aa: CASSPERERGEQFF

clone_size: once
j_call: TRBJ2-5
v_call: TRBV5-1
d_call: -
cdr3_nt: TGCGCCAGCAGCCGAGGAACAGGAGAAGAGACCCAGTACTTC
cdr3_aa: CASSRGTGEETQYF

clone_size: -
j_call: TRBJ2-7
v_call: TRBV2
d_call: TRBD2
cdr3_nt: TGTGCCAGCACTTTACTAGCGGTCTACGAGCAGTACTTC
cdr3_aa: CASTLLAVYEQYF

clone_size: -
j_call: TRBJ2-2
v_call: TRBV27
d_call: TRBD2
cdr3_nt: TGTGCCAGCAGTTTACCACCTCTAGCGGGAAGGGGGACCGGGGAGCTGTTTTTT
cdr3_aa: CASSLPPLAGRGTGELFF

clone_size: -
j_call: TRBJ1-5
v_call: TRBV15
d_call: -
cdr3_nt: TGTGCCACCAGCACTCCAGGGGCAGGTCAGCCCCAGCATTTT
cdr3_aa: CATSTPGAGQPQHF

clone_size: -
j_call: TRBJ2-5
v_call: TRBV5-5
d_call: TRBD2
cdr3_nt: TGTGCCAGCAGCTTGGCTCTAGCGGAAGAGACCCAGTACTTC
cdr3_aa: CASSLALAEETQYF

clone_size: -
j_call: TRBJ2-5
v_call: TRBV15
d_call: TRBD2
cdr3_nt: TGTGCCACCAGCAGAGCCGGGACGGGGGGTGGACAAGAGACCCAGTACTTC
cdr3_aa: CATSRAGTGGGQETQYF

clone_size: -
j_call: TRBJ1-2
v_call: TRBV6-5
d_call: -
cdr3_nt: TGTGCCAGCAGTTCAATGGGCAGTAACTATGGCTACACCTTC
cdr3_aa: CASSSMGSNYGYTF

clone_size: few
j_call: TRBJ2-7
v_call: TRBV19
d_call: TRBD1
cdr3_nt: TGTGCCAGCAGGGGACAGGGGGCGACTTGGGACGAGCAGTACTTC
cdr3_aa: CASRGQGATWDEQYF

clone_size: -
j_call: TRBJ2-2
v_call: TRBV6-5
d_call: TRBD2
cdr3_nt: TGTGCCAGCAGTCCTAGCGGGGGCGGGTCCGGGGAGCTGTTTTTT
cdr3_aa: CASSPSGGGSGELFF

clone_size: -
j_call: TRBJ1-1
v_call: TRBV18
d_call: TRBD1
cdr3_nt: TGTGCCAGCTCACCGAGACAGGGGTCGGAGAGAACTGAAGCTTTCTTT
cdr3_aa: CASSPRQGSERTEAFF

clone_size: -
j_call: TRBJ1-1
v_call: TRBV27
d_call: TRBD1
cdr3_nt: TGTGCCAGCAGTTTAAGGACAGGGAGCACTGAAGCTTTCTTT
cdr3_aa: CASSLRTGSTEAFF

clone_size: -
j_call: TRBJ1-5
v_call: TRBV10-3
d_call: TRBD1
cdr3_nt: TGTGCCATCAGTCAAACAGGGGCGAGTGGTCAGCCCCAGCATTTT
cdr3_aa: CAISQTGASGQPQHF

clone_size: -
j_call: TRBJ1-1
v_call: TRBV6-5
d_call: -
cdr3_nt: TGTGCCAGCAGATCTCCGGGACACCTGAACACTGAAGCTTTCTTT
cdr3_aa: CASRSPGHLNTEAFF

clone_size: -
j_call: TRBJ2-5
v_call: TRBV18
d_call: -
cdr3_nt: TGTGCCAGCTCACCGAACATAGCGAACGACGGGGAGACCCAGTACTTC
cdr3_aa: CASSPNIANDGETQYF

clone_size: -
j_call: TRBJ1-3
v_call: TRBV18
d_call: TRBD1
cdr3_nt: TGTGCCAGCTCGGGACAGCGGAACACCATATATTTT
cdr3_aa: CASSGQRNTIYF

clone_size: -
j_call: TRBJ1-2
v_call: TRBV12-3/TRBV12-4
d_call: -
cdr3_nt: TGTGCCAGCAGTTTTCGGGAGCAGGATGGCTACACCTTC
cdr3_aa: CASSFREQDGYTF

clone_size: -
j_call: TRBJ1-2
v_call: TRBV2
d_call: -
cdr3_nt: TGTGCCAGCAGCGACCCCATGGCGGGGGGGCGTGACTACACCTTC
cdr3_aa: CASSDPMAGGRDYTF

clone_size: -
j_call: TRBJ2-1
v_call: TRBV6-2/TRBV6-3
d_call: TRBD2
cdr3_nt: TGTGCCAGCATCCCGGGAGCGGGGACGTACAATGAGCAGTTCTTC
cdr3_aa: CASIPGAGTYNEQFF